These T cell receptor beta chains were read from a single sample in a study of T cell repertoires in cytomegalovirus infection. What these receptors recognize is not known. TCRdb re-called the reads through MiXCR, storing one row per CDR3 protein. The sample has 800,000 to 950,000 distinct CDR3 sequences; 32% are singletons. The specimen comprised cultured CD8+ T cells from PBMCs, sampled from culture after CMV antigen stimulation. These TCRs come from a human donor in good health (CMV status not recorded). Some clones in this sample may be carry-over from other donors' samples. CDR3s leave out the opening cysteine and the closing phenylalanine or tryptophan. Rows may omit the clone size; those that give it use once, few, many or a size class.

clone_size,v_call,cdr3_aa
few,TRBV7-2,ASSLRGQAERGEKLF
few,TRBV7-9,ASSLIGPQETQY
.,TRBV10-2,ASSEPIGTTYEQY
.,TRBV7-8,ASSMRGRNEKLF
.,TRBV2,ASSYVPANTGELF
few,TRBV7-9,ASSFPSGASGELF
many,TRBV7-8,ASSLKGRGWGTEAF
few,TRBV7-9,ASSSPTSWGNEQF
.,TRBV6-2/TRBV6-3,ASSYPERGLGANVLT
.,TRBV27,ASSFAGKATEAF
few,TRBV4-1,ASSQDSLALGETQY
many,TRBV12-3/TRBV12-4,ASSSDRDYEQY
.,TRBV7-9,VSSLGPKWQY
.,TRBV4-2,ASSHSRNRNTGELF
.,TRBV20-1,SARPPGLAGDTQY
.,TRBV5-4,ASSLEAVDDTQY
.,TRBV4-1,ASSHMGSNQPQH
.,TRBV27,ASIGGSVNTEAF
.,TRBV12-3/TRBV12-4,ASSALAGQDTQY
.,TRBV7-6,ASSRPTSGVNTGELF
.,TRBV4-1,ASSQDLGPGGDGYT
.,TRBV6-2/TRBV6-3,ASTAPGGLMPQH
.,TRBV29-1,SVGPDGYSGNTIY
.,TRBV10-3,AISEGGTSGRYEQY
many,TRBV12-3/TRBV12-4,ASSPGEGNEKLF
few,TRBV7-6,ASRSAADAAF
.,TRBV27,ASSGDGGLNTEAF
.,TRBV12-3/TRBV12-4,ASSLGTANGYT
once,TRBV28,ASSTIPPDPRHGADSPLH
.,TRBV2,ASKIGPSGGGNQPQH